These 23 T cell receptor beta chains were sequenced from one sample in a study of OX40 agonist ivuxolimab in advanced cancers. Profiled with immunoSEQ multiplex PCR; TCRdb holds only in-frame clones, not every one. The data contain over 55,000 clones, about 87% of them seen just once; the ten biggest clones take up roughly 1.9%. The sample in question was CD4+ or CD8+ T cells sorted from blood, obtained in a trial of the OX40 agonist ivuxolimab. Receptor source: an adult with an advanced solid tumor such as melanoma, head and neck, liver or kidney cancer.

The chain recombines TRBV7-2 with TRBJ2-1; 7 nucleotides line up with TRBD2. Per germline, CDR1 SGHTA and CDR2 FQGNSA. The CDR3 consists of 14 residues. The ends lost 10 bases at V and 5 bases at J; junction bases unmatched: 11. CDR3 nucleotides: TGTGCCACCCTGGTGGGCGGGAGTCACAATGAGCAGTTCTTC. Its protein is CATLVGGSHNEQFF.

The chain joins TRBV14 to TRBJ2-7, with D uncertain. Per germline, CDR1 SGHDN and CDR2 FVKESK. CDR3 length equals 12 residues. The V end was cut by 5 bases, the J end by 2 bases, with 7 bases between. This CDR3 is CASSSKPYEQYF. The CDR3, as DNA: TGTGCCAGCAGCTCTAAACCCTACGAGCAGTACTTC.

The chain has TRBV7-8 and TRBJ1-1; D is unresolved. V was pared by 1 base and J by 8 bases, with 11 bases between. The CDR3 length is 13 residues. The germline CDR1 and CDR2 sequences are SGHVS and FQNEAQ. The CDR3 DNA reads TGTGCCAGCAGCTTAGAATTACGGATCGAAGCTTTCTTT. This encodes CASSLELRIEAFF.

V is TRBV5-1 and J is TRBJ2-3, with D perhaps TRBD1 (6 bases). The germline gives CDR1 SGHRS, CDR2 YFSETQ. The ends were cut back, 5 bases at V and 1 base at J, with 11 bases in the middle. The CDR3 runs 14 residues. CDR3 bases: TGCGCCAGCAGACCAACAGGGCGCACAGATACGCAGTATTTT. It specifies CASRPTGRTDTQYF.

CDR3 loop: CASSPVTGARVQPQHF. In DNA, the CDR3 is TGTGCCAGCTCACCAGTTACAGGGGCCCGGGTTCAGCCCCAGCATTTT. This sequence joins TRBV18 and TRBJ1-5; the match to TRBD1 covers 7 bases. V lost 2 bases to trimming and J lost 6 bases; unmatched junction nucleotides: 10. The CDR3 extends over 16 amino acids. CDR1 is KGHSH and CDR2 is LQKENI in the germline V gene.

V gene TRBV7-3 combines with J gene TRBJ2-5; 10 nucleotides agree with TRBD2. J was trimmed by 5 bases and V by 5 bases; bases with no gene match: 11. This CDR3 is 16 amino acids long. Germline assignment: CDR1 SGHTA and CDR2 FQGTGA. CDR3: CASSPLGSGRGETQYF. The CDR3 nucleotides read TGTGCCAGCAGCCCGCTCGGGAGCGGGAGGGGTGAGACCCAGTACTTC.

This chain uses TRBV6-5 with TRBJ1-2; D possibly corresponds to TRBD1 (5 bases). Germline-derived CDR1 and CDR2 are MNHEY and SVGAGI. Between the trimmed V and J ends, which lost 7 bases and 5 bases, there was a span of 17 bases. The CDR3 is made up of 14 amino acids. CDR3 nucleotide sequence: TGTGCCAGCACAAACGAGGGACCTGTTTATGGCTACACCTTC. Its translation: CASTNEGPVYGYTF.

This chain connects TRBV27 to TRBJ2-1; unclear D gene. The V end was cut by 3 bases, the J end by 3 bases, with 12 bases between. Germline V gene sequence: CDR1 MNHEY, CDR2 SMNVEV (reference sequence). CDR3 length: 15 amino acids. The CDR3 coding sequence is TGTGCCAGCAGTTTGGGGTGGGATATCTACAATGAGCAGTTCTTC. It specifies CASSLGWDIYNEQFF.

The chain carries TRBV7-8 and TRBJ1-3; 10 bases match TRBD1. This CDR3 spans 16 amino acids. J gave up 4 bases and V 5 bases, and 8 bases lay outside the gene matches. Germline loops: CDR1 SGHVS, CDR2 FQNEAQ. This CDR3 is CASSTRQGASGNTIYF. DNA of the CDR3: TGTGCCAGCAGCACAAGACAGGGGGCCTCAGGAAACACCATATATTTT. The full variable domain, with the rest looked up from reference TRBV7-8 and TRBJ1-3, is GAGVSQSPRYKVAKRGQDVALRCDPISGHVSLFWYQQALGQGPEFLTYFQNEAQLDKSGLPSDRFFAERPEGSVSTLKIQRTQQEDSAVYLCASSTRQGASGNTIYFGEGSWLTVV.

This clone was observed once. CDR3: CASSRDAVNSNQPQHF. CDR3 in DNA: TGTGCCAGCAGCCGGGACGCAGTAAATAGCAATCAGCCCCAGCATTTT. The gene calls are TRBV27 and TRBJ1-5; D is perhaps TRBD1 (5 bases). This CDR3 contains 16 residues. Per germline, CDR1 MNHEY and CDR2 SMNVEV (reference sequence). V lost 6 bases, J lost 0 bases, and 15 bases lay in between.

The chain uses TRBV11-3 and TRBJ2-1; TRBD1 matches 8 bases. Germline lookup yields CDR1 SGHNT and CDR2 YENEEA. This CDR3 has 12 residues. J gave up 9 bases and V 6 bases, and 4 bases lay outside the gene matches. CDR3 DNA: TGTGCCAGCAGTTCAGGGGGCGGTGAGCAGTTCTTC. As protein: CASSSGGGEQFF.

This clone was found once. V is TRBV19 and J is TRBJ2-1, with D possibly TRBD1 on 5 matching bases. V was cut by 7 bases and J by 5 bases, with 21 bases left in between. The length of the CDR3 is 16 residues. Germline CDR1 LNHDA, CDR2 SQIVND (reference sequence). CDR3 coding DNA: TGTGCCAGTACCCCTCGGACAAGGCCCTGGGACAATGAGCAGTTCTTC. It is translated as CASTPRTRPWDNEQFF.

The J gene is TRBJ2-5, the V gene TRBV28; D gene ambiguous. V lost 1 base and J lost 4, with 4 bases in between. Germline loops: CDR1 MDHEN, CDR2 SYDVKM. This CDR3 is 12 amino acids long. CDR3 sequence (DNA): TGTGCCAGCAGTTTATTCGGAGAGACCCAGTACTTC. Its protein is CASSLFGETQYF.

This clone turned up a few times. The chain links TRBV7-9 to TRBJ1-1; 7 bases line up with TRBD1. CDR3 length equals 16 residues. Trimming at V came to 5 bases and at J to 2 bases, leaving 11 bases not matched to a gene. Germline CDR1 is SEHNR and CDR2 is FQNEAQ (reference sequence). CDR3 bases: TGTGCCAGCAGCCGAGCCCAGACAGGGAGCAACACTGAAGCTTTCTTT. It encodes CASSRAQTGSNTEAFF.

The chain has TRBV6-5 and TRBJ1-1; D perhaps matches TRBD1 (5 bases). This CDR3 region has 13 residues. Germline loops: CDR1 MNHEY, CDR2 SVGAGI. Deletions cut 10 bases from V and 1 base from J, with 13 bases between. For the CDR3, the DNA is TGTGCCACCGGGGGAGTGCAGAACACTGAAGCTTTCTTT. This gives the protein CATGGVQNTEAFF.

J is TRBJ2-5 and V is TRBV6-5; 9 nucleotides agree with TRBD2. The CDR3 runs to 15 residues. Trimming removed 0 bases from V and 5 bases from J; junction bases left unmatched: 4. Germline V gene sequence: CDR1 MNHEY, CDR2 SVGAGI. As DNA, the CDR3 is TGTGCCAGCAGTTACTCGTCTAGCGGGGCTGAGACCCAGTACTTC. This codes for CASSYSSSGAETQYF.

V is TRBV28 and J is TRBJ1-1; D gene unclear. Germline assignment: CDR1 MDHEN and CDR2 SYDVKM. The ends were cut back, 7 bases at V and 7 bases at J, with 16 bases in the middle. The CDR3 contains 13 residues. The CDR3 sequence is CASNFPPTNEAFF. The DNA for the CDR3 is TGTGCCAGCAATTTCCCTCCAACCAATGAAGCTTTCTTT.

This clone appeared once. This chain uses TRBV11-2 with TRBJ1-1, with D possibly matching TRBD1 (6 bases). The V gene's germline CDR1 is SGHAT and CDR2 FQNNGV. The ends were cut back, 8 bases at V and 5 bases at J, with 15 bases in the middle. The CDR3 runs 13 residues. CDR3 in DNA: TGTGCCAGCGCCCTGGGGGCTGGGACTGAAGCTTTCTTT. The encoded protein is CASALGAGTEAFF.

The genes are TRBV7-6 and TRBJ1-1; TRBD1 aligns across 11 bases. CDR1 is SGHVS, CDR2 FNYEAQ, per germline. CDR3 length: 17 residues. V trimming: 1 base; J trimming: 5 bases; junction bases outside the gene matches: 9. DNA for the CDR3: TGTGCCAGCAGCTTAGGGCCCCCGGGACAGGGGGGAACTGAAGCTTTCTTT. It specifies CASSLGPPGQGGTEAFF.

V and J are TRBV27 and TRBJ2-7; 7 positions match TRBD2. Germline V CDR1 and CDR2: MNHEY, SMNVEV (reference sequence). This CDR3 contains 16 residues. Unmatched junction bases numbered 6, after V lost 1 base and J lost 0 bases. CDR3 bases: TGTGCCAGCAGTTTATTGGGGCGGGGGAGCTCCTACGAGCAGTACTTC. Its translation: CASSLLGRGSSYEQYF.

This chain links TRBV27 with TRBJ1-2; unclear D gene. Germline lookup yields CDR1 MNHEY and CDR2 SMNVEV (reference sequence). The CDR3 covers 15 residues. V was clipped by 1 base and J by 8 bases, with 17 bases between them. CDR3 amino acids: CASSLLAAGVRGYTF. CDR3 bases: TGTGCCAGCAGTTTATTGGCAGCGGGAGTGAGGGGCTACACCTTC.

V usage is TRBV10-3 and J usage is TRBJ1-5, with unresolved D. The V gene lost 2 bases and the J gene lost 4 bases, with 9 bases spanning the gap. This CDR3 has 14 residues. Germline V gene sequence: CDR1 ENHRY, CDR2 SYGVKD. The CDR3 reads CAISEAGSNQPQHF. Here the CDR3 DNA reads TGTGCCATCAGTGAGGCGGGGAGTAATCAGCCCCAGCATTTT.

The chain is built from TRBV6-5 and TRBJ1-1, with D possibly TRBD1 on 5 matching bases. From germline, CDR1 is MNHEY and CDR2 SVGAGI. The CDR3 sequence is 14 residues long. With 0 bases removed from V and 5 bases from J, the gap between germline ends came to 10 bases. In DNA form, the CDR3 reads TGTGCCAGCAGTTACTCATATCAGGGTACTGAAGCTTTCTTT. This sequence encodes CASSYSYQGTEAFF.